These 10 T cell receptor beta chains came from one sample sequenced in a study of T cells in Graves' hyperthyroidism and ophthalmopathy. It was RNA transcripts that yielded the amplified TCR beta CDR3 regions. HTBI primers were employed in a first-round RT-PCR of the TCR CDR3. One entry per CDR3 protein, called by TCRdb with MiXCR from the multiplex PCR reads. The sample records about 290,000 distinct CDR3 sequences, roughly a fifth being singletons. The specimen sequenced was blood. These receptors came from a man between 50 and 59 years old with Graves' ophthalmopathy.

The sample holds many counts of this clonotype. CDR3 sequence: CSAKGTGDEKLFF. The CDR3 bases are TGCAGTGCTAAGGGGACTGGGGATGAAAAACTGTTTTTT. This sequence joins TRBV20-1 and TRBJ1-4; D is perhaps TRBD1 (5 bases). Germline V CDR1 and CDR2: DFQATT, SNEGSKA (reference sequence). The V end was cut by 4 bases, the J end by 6 bases, with 12 bases between. The CDR3 extends over 13 amino acids.

This clonotype was recorded many times. The chain has TRBV19 and TRBJ2-7; TRBD1 is a possible D gene (5 bases). Looked up from germline, CDR1 is LNHDA and CDR2 is SQIVND (reference sequence). V shed 3 bases and J shed 3 bases, with 9 bases lying between them. The CDR3 loop spans 13 amino acids. The chain's CDR3 is CASSIRVNYEQYF. The CDR3 DNA reads TGTGCCAGTAGTATCAGGGTCAACTACGAGCAGTACTTC.

V is TRBV6-4 and J is TRBJ1-2; TRBD1 aligns across 9 bases. The CDR3 covers 15 residues. Trimming cost V 6 bases and J 5 bases; bases outside gene matches: 10. Germline V lookup: CDR1 MRHNA, CDR2 SNTAGT. The CDR3 reads CASSKPGQGSYGYTF. The CDR3 bases are TGTGCCAGCAGCAAACCGGGACAGGGTTCTTATGGCTACACCTTC.

This clonotype was observed a few times. The V and J genes are TRBV12-3 or TRBV12-4 and TRBJ2-1; 8 bases agree with TRBD2. The CDR3 contains 15 residues. Losses at the gene ends were 2 bases for V and 8 bases for J; bases not matched to a gene: 8. The CDR3 DNA reads TGTGCCAGCAGTTTATTCGCGGGAGGCCGGTATGAGCAGTTCTTC. Translation gives CASSLFAGGRYEQFF.

The rearrangement links TRBV5-1 to TRBJ1-1, with a tentative D call TRBD1 (5 bases). V lost 4 bases to trimming and J lost 4 bases, with 17 bases between them. In germline, CDR1 is SGHRS, CDR2 YFSETQ. The CDR3 is 15 residues long. The CDR3 DNA sequence: TGCGCCAGCAGCCCCCGGGGGGGTTGGCGCACTGAAGCTTTCTTT. This encodes CASSPRGGWRTEAFF.

The V gene is TRBV5-1, the J gene TRBJ2-2; the D is unclear. V was trimmed by 4 bases and J by 4 bases, leaving 17 bases between them. The germline V gene has CDR1 SGHRS and CDR2 YFSETQ. The CDR3 runs 16 residues. The CDR3 nucleotides read TGCGCCAGCAGCCCCGGTCGTGGCGGCGCCACCGGGGAGCTGTTTTTT. This sequence encodes CASSPGRGGATGELFF.

The sample holds a few counts of this clonotype. This chain connects TRBV29-1 to TRBJ2-3; D perhaps matches TRBD2 (5 bases). The length of the CDR3 is 14 residues. Germline lookup yields CDR1 SQVTM and CDR2 ANQGSEA. V was shortened by 0 bases and J by 2 bases, with 9 bases between the two germline ends. The CDR3 loop is CSVEDLGDTDTQYF. DNA of the CDR3: TGCAGCGTTGAAGACTTGGGAGACACAGATACGCAGTATTTT.

This clonotype has just a few counts. V usage is TRBV2 and J usage is TRBJ2-7; 11 nucleotides match TRBD1. Germline V CDR1 and CDR2: SNHLY, FYNNEI. The length of the CDR3 is 15 residues. The trim removed 6 bases at V and 0 bases at J, leaving 4 bases unmatched. The CDR3 protein is CASRRGTGGSYEQYF. CDR3 bases: TGTGCCAGCAGGAGGGGGACAGGGGGCTCCTACGAGCAGTACTTC. Full variable domain (rest looked up from reference TRBV2 and TRBJ2-7): EPEVTQTPSHQVTQMGQEVILRCVPISNHLYFYWYRQILGQKVEFLVSFYNNEISEKSEIFDDQFSVERPDGSNFTLKIRSTKLEDSAMYFCASRRGTGGSYEQYFGPGTRLTVT.

This clonotype occurred many times. V is TRBV11-2 and J is TRBJ2-7; 11 bases line up with TRBD2. This CDR3 has 15 residues. The V gene end was trimmed by 5 bases and the J gene end by 6 bases; junction bases not matched to a gene: 9. Germline CDR1 reads SGHAT; CDR2 reads FQNNGV. CDR3 region: CASSLLSGRAGEQYF. Written as DNA, the CDR3 is TGTGCCAGCAGCCTACTTAGCGGGAGGGCCGGCGAGCAGTACTTC.

The chain uses TRBV15 and TRBJ2-1, with 7 bases identical to TRBD2. The trim removed 0 bases at V and 4 bases at J, leaving 6 bases unmatched. Per the germline V gene, CDR1 is LNHNV and CDR2 is YYDKDF (reference sequence). The CDR3 runs to 16 residues. CDR3 sequence (DNA): TGTGCCACCAGCAGAGAATTGCCTAGCGGTTACAATGAGCAGTTCTTC. Translating gives CATSRELPSGYNEQFF.